This TCR beta chain was identified in a study of cytomegalovirus exposure and HLA in healthy donors. Study-level points and caveats: Analysis was carried out at a later point, and it linked a missense DCLRE1C variant to TCR beta V- and J-gene trimming.

The PCR employed 60 Vbeta primers together with 13 Jbeta primers. The protocol was immunoSEQ multiplex PCR, while the TCRdb copy is restricted to in-frame clones and leaves out a portion. In the table there are about 140,000 clones, about 74% of which are singletons. On this clone itself: Its cognate antigen is unknown.

The J segment lost 1 base and the V segment lost 0 bases, leaving 12 bases of the junction unmatched. The CDR3 has 19 residues. Germline loops: CDR1 SGHNT, CDR2 YYREEE (reference sequence). This chain uses TRBV5-4 with TRBJ2-5, with 10 bases aligning to TRBD2. Sequenced material: PBMCs. The source of this sequence is a man aged 25-40 years in good health and CMV-seronegative. DNA for the CDR3: TGTGCCAGCAGCTTGGGCAGACCAGGACTAGCGGAGCTCCAAGAGACCCAGTACTTC. Protein product: CASSLGRPGLAELQETQYF.